The present T cell receptor (beta chain) was sequenced within a study of PD-L1 blockade in urothelial cancer. Measured with immunoSEQ multiplex PCR; TCRdb has only the in-frame clones, and not every one. This table holds some 100,000 clones, over 80% found once. The germline gives CDR1 SGHVS, CDR2 FQNEAQ. The CDR3 is made up of 15 amino acids. V lost 1 base, J lost 5 bases, and 7 bases stayed unmatched. Sample: PBMCs, taken around atezolizumab (anti-PD-L1) treatment. This receptor was taken from a woman at least 80 years old with urothelial cancer. The chain recombines TRBV7-8 with TRBJ1-2; 7 nucleotides line up with TRBD1. The CDR3 is CASSLDRQGPYGYTF. Here the CDR3 DNA reads TGTGCCAGCAGCTTAGACCGACAGGGTCCGTATGGCTACACCTTC.